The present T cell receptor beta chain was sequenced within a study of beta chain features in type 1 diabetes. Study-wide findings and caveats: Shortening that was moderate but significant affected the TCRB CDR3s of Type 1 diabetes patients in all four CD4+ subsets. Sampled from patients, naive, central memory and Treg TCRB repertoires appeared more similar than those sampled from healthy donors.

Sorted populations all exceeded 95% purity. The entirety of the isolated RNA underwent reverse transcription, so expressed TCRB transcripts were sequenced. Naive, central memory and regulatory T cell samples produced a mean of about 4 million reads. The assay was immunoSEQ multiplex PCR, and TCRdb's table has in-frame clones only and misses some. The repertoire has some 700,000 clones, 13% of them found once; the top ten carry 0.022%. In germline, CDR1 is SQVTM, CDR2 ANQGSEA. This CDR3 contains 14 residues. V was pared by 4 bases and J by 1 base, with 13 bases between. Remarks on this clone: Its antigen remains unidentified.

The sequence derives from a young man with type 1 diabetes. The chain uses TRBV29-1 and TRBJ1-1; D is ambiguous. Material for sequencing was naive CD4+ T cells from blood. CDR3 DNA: TGCAGCGTTGCCCCACAGCACGGGAACACTGAAGCTTTCTTT. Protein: CSVAPQHGNTEAFF.